Described below is a single T cell receptor (beta chain) sequence and its context. Profiling relied on immunoSEQ multiplex PCR, and the TCRdb table lists in-frame clones only, not all of them. The sample contains 400,000 or so clones, 70% to 90% of which appear only once. The data stem from a study of blood T cell repertoires in COVID-19. Overall study context: T cells, B-cell-depleted T cells, or PBMCs supplied cDNA or gDNA.

The CDR3 length is 15 residues. The V gene's germline CDR1 is MNHEY and CDR2 SVGAGI. V lost 4 bases, J lost 8 bases, and 8 bases stayed unmatched. Seattle participants joined during active infection and were tracked over time. Sequencing used peripheral blood. This sequence originates from a man in his late teens or twenties with COVID-19, enrolled during active disease. The J gene is TRBJ2-2, the V gene TRBV6-5; 9 nucleotides match TRBD1. CDR3 nucleotide sequence: TGTGCCAGCAGTTCTCCGGGACAGGGTTTTGGGGAGCTGTTTTTT. It encodes CASSSPGQGFGELFF.